This entry lists 30 T cell receptor beta chains sequenced from one sample in a study of blood T cell repertoires in COVID-19. The method was immunoSEQ multiplex PCR; TCRdb's version includes in-frame clones alone and lacks a portion of them. Counted here are fewer than 350,000 clones, around 85% occurring once; the ten biggest clones make up 2.2%. The sample was PBMCs or T cells enriched from blood (not recorded which). These receptor sequences come from a man between 25 and 39 years old who had recovered from COVID-19.

The rearrangement uses TRBV29-1 and TRBJ1-1; D perhaps matches TRBD1 (6 bases). The V end lost 4 bases, the J end lost 5 bases, and 17 bases lay between the germline ends. The CDR3 spans 14 residues. The V gene's germline CDR1 is SQVTM and CDR2 ANQGSEA. CDR3 sequence: CSVVIMQGRTEAFF. CDR3 sequence (DNA): TGCAGCGTTGTAATCATGCAGGGGAGAACTGAAGCTTTCTTT.

DNA for the CDR3: TGTGCCAGCAGTCGCAAAACAGGGGGCGATTCACCCCTCCACTTT. Its translation: CASSRKTGGDSPLHF. V gene TRBV3-1 (or the pseudogene TRBV3-2) combines with J gene TRBJ1-6, with 9 bases matching TRBD1. V gave up 6 bases and J gave up 8 bases; unmatched junction bases: 8. Germline V gene sequence: CDR1 LGHDT, CDR2 YNNKEL (reference sequence). This CDR3 region has 15 residues.

This chain joins TRBV18 and TRBJ2-7; TRBD1 might be the D (6 bases). The CDR3 spans 14 residues. The germline V and J ends were trimmed by 2 bases and 2 bases, with 10 bases remaining between them. Germline V gene lookup returns CDR1 KGHSH and CDR2 LQKENI. The CDR3 DNA follows: TGTGCCAGCTCACCAAAACAGGGTACCTACGAGCAGTACTTC. As protein: CASSPKQGTYEQYF.

The chain links TRBV11-2 to TRBJ2-3; D gene ambiguous. V was cut by 3 bases and J by 11 bases, with 12 bases left in between. The CDR3 runs 12 residues. Germline lookup yields CDR1 SGHAT and CDR2 FQNNGV. CDR3 sequence (DNA): TGTGCCAGCAGCTTTGAGGTGCCTCAGCAGTATTTT. Translated, it gives CASSFEVPQQYF.

CDR3 sequence: CSAGDSGEYQETQYF. Written as DNA, the CDR3 is TGCAGTGCTGGTGACAGCGGGGAGTACCAAGAGACCCAGTACTTC. This chain uses TRBV20-1 with TRBJ2-5; 7 nucleotides line up with TRBD2. V was pared by 5 bases and J by 0 bases, with 9 bases of the junction left unmatched. CDR1 DFQATT and CDR2 SNEGSKA come from the germline V gene (reference sequence). The CDR3 consists of 15 residues.

V gene TRBV7-2 combines with J gene TRBJ1-3; 7 bases line up with TRBD1. This CDR3 has 15 amino acids. V lost 5 bases, J lost 0 bases, and 4 bases stayed unmatched. The germline gives CDR1 SGHTA, CDR2 FQGNSA. Here the CDR3 DNA reads TGTGCCAGCAGCCGCGACAGGGTCTCTGGAAACACCATATATTTT. Translated, it gives CASSRDRVSGNTIYF.

The rearrangement links TRBV7-3 to TRBJ2-1; 9 bases agree with TRBD2. Germline trimming cut 0 bases from V and 2 bases from J; bases unmatched to any gene: 5. The CDR3 contains 17 residues. Germline CDR1 SGHTA, CDR2 FQGTGA. The CDR3 nucleotides read TGTGCCAGCAGCTTAACTAGCGGGGGCTCAACCTACAATGAGCAGTTCTTC. Amino acid sequence: CASSLTSGGSTYNEQFF.

The rearrangement joins TRBV5-1 to TRBJ2-7; possibly TRBD1 for D (5 bases). V lost 5 bases to trimming and J lost 6 bases, with 15 bases between them. Germline V gives CDR1 SGHRS, CDR2 YFSETQ. The CDR3 consists of 13 residues. The CDR3 region has the DNA TGCGCCAGCAGAGACAGTGCTAGGGTCGAGCAGTACTTC. Translating it yields CASRDSARVEQYF.

This clone has only a few counts. This sequence joins TRBV6-2 or TRBV6-3 and TRBJ2-6; 7 bases are shared with TRBD2. V trimming: 5 bases; J trimming: 9 bases; junction bases outside the gene matches: 16. This CDR3 is 17 amino acids long. Germline V gene data show CDR1 as MNHEY and CDR2 as SVGEGT. In nucleotides, the CDR3 is TGTGCCAGCAGTAAGACCCCGGGGAGGGCACGAGGCAACGTCCTGACTTTC. This codes for CASSKTPGRARGNVLTF.

In nucleotides, the CDR3 is TGTGCCAGCAGCTCGGGACAGGGGGCTTATGGCTACACCTTC. Protein product: CASSSGQGAYGYTF. The chain couples TRBV11-2 to TRBJ1-2; TRBD1 matches at 12 bases. V dropped 4 bases and J dropped 5; count of bases not matched to a gene: 2. Germline values: CDR1 SGHAT, CDR2 FQNNGV. CDR3 length: 14 amino acids.

The V and J genes are TRBV2 and TRBJ1-3; the match to TRBD1 covers 7 bases. The CDR3 consists of 16 residues. The germline gives CDR1 SNHLY, CDR2 FYNNEI. The V gene end was trimmed by 5 bases and the J gene end by 2 bases; junction bases not matched to a gene: 9. DNA of the CDR3: TGTGCCAGCAGTCACCCACACGACAGGGCTGGAAACACCATATATTTT. Its translation: CASSHPHDRAGNTIYF.

This clone was detected once. The chain has TRBV4-3 and TRBJ2-2; 14 bases line up with TRBD2. The V and J ends lost 4 bases and 7 bases, in that order; junction bases with no gene match: 8. The CDR3 runs to 17 residues. Germline lookup yields CDR1 LGHNA and CDR2 YSLEER. The CDR3 reads CASSPQTSGGAFGELFF. CDR3 in DNA: TGCGCCAGCAGCCCACAGACTAGCGGGGGGGCGTTCGGGGAGCTGTTTTTT.

In nucleotides, the CDR3 is TGTGCCTGGAGTCTCCGCAGACAGGGAAAAACTGAAGCTTTCTTT. Protein: CAWSLRRQGKTEAFF. This rearrangement joins TRBV30 to TRBJ1-1; TRBD1 aligns across 7 bases. Looked up from germline, CDR1 is GTSNPN and CDR2 is SVGIG (reference sequence). The CDR3 totals 15 residues. V was pared by 2 bases and J by 5 bases, with 11 bases of the junction left unmatched.

The sample holds a few counts of this clone. The CDR3 bases are TGTGCCAGCAGCTTAGCCCATAGACTTAAATCTAGCACAGATACGCAGTATTTT. Its protein product is CASSLAHRLKSSTDTQYF. This chain uses TRBV7-9 with TRBJ2-3; D uncertain. The V and J ends lost 0 bases and 0 bases respectively, with 16 bases between them. Germline V lookup: CDR1 SEHNR, CDR2 FQNEAQ (reference sequence). The CDR3 spans 18 residues.

The chain combines TRBV19 with TRBJ1-3, with D uncertain. V lost 3 bases and J lost 2, with 11 bases in between. This CDR3 has 15 amino acids. Germline V lookup: CDR1 LNHDA, CDR2 SQIVND (reference sequence). CDR3 protein: CASSIAGVAGNTIYF. For the CDR3, the DNA is TGTGCCAGTAGTATTGCCGGGGTAGCTGGAAACACCATATATTTT. Full variable domain (remainder filled in from reference TRBV19 and TRBJ1-3): DGGITQSPKYLFRKEGQNVTLSCEQNLNHDAMYWYRQDPGQGLRLIYYSQIVNDFQKGDIAEGYSVSREKKESFPLTVTSAQKNPTAFYLCASSIAGVAGNTIYFGEGSWLTVV.

The chain uses TRBV11-2 and TRBJ2-2, with 9 bases fitting TRBD2. Germline trimming cut 1 base from V and 6 bases from J; bases unmatched to any gene: 3. The CDR3 covers 15 residues. The germline CDR1 and CDR2 sequences are SGHAT and FQNNGV. The CDR3 here is CASSLGGGASGELFF. The CDR3 DNA follows: TGTGCCAGCAGCTTAGGCGGGGGGGCTTCCGGGGAGCTGTTTTTT.

The chain joins TRBV30 to TRBJ1-2; 7 bases match TRBD1. The V segment lost 5 bases and the J segment 1 base; nucleotides outside the gene matches: 16. CDR3 length equals 17 residues. The germline gives CDR1 GTSNPN, CDR2 SVGIG (reference sequence). CDR3 amino acids: CAWRGIDRAPFNYGYTF. The CDR3 nucleotides are TGTGCCTGGCGGGGGATTGACAGGGCCCCTTTTAACTATGGCTACACCTTC.

This chain joins TRBV15 and TRBJ1-1; tentative D call: TRBD1 (5 bases). Trimming shortened V by 0 bases and J by 10 bases, and 18 bases separated the two germline ends. Germline CDR1 reads LNHNV; CDR2 reads YYDKDF (reference sequence). The CDR3 runs to 15 residues. The CDR3 nucleotides read TGTGCCACCAGCAGAGAACGGTGGTTAGGGGTGGGAGCTTTCTTT. Protein sequence: CATSRERWLGVGAFF.

V usage is TRBV3-1 (or the pseudogene TRBV3-2) and J usage is TRBJ2-2, with a possible D match to TRBD2 (5 bases). V was pared by 6 bases and J by 3 bases, with 17 bases between. The CDR3 has 16 residues. Germline values: CDR1 LGHDT, CDR2 YNNKEL (reference sequence). CDR3 coding DNA: TGTGCCAGCAGAGGGCGCGGGTCAAGGGACACCGGGGAGCTGTTTTTT. Amino acids: CASRGRGSRDTGELFF.

This clone appeared a few times. The chain combines TRBV5-1 with TRBJ2-3, with 11 bases that match TRBD1. The J segment lost 4 bases and the V segment lost 4 bases, leaving 11 bases of the junction unmatched. CDR1 and CDR2 from the germline V gene are SGHRS and YFSETQ. This CDR3 region has 17 residues. The CDR3 region has the DNA TGCGCCAGCAGCCCCCGGGGGACAGGGGGTTTCGCAGATACGCAGTATTTT. Translating gives CASSPRGTGGFADTQYF. Combining the CDR3 with reference TRBV5-1 and TRBJ2-3 gives the whole variable domain KAGVTQTPRYLIKTRGQQVTLSCSPISGHRSVSWYQQTPGQGLQFLFEYFSETQRNKGNFPGRFSGRQFSNSRSEMNVSTLELGDSALYLCASSPRGTGGFADTQYFGPGTRLTVL.

The count of this clone is one. V and J are TRBV6-5 and TRBJ1-1; D uncertain. The CDR3 covers 13 residues. CDR1 is MNHEY and CDR2 is SVGAGI in the germline V gene. With 7 bases removed from V and 5 bases from J, the gap between germline ends came to 14 bases. DNA of the CDR3: TGTGCCAGCATGAACAAAGGGAGAACTGAAGCTTTCTTT. Protein product: CASMNKGRTEAFF.

This chain joins TRBV6-2 or TRBV6-3 and TRBJ2-1; 8 bases align to TRBD2. Germline V CDR1 and CDR2: MNHEY, SVGEGT. V lost 0 bases and J lost 9; bases outside the gene matches: 4. The CDR3 sequence is 14 residues long. The CDR3 DNA sequence: TGTGCCAGCAGTTACTCGGGACTAGTCATTGAGCAGTTCTTC. Protein product: CASSYSGLVIEQFF.

The V call is TRBV30, the J call TRBJ1-2, with a possible D match to TRBD1 (5 bases). Between the trimmed V and J ends, which lost 4 bases and 4 bases, there was a span of 10 bases. There are 12 residues in the CDR3. The V gene's germline CDR1 is GTSNPN and CDR2 SVGIG (reference sequence). For the CDR3, the DNA is TGTGCCTGGATGCGGGGCTTCTATGGCTACACCTTC. Translation: CAWMRGFYGYTF.

This chain uses TRBV6-5 with TRBJ1-1, with 7 bases aligning to TRBD1. CDR3 length: 13 residues. The germline CDR1 and CDR2 sequences are MNHEY and SVGAGI. The V gene end was trimmed by 10 bases and the J gene end by 1 base; junction bases not matched to a gene: 6. CDR3 sequence (DNA): TGTGCCACCCGACAGGGCGCGAACACTGAAGCTTTCTTT. Amino acids: CATRQGANTEAFF.

The chain links TRBV5-1 to TRBJ1-6; TRBD1 agrees at 11 bases. The CDR3 has 15 residues. In germline, CDR1 is SGHRS, CDR2 YFSETQ. V shed 0 bases and J 12 bases; nucleotides not matched to a gene: 5. Here the CDR3 DNA reads TGCGCCAGCAGCTTGGCCACGGGACAGGGGGAACCCCTCCACTTT. This sequence encodes CASSLATGQGEPLHF.

This chain uses TRBV29-1 with TRBJ1-1; 12 positions agree with TRBD1. V shed 3 bases, J shed 3 bases, and the junction held 2 bases outside the gene matches. Germline loops: CDR1 SQVTM, CDR2 ANQGSEA. The CDR3 covers 14 residues. This CDR3 reads CSVEGQGAYTEAFF. DNA for the CDR3: TGCAGCGTTGAGGGACAGGGGGCCTACACTGAAGCTTTCTTT.

V usage is TRBV5-1 and J usage is TRBJ2-7, with D perhaps matching TRBD2 (5 bases). This CDR3 is 16 amino acids long. CDR1 SGHRS and CDR2 YFSETQ come from the germline V gene. Deletions cut 0 bases from V and 6 bases from J, with 19 bases between. As DNA, the CDR3 is TGCGCCAGCAGCTTGGGCGCGGGCACTCCCGTATTCGAGCAGTACTTC. Translation: CASSLGAGTPVFEQYF.

In the case of this clone: This same CDR3 is encoded by further DNA sequences in the sample. This chain joins TRBV6-2 or TRBV6-3 and TRBJ1-5; D perhaps matches TRBD1 (6 bases). The length of the CDR3 is 15 residues. Trimming took 0 bases from V and 1 from J, leaving 7 bases between them. The germline V gene encodes CDR1 MNHEY and CDR2 SVGEGT. Here the CDR3 DNA reads TGTGCCAGCAGTTACTCCGGACAGAGCAATCAGCCCCAGCATTTT. Amino acids: CASSYSGQSNQPQHF.

The CDR3 sequence is CASSPDDRDAEAFF. DNA of the CDR3: TGTGCCAGTAGTCCCGATGACAGGGACGCTGAAGCTTTCTTT. The chain combines TRBV19 with TRBJ1-1; TRBD1 agrees at 7 bases. This CDR3 has 14 amino acids. V lost 5 bases, J lost 6 bases, and 9 bases stayed unmatched. Germline lookup yields CDR1 LNHDA and CDR2 SQIVND (reference sequence).

The rearrangement joins TRBV9 to TRBJ1-6, with D perhaps TRBD1 (5 bases). The CDR3 is 13 residues long. The V gene's germline CDR1 is SGDLS and CDR2 YYNGEE. The V end lost 4 bases, the J end lost 13 bases, and 15 bases lay between the germline ends. The CDR3 DNA is TGTGCCAGCAGCCCAGGGCAGTCCTCGCCCCTCCACTTT. This sequence encodes CASSPGQSSPLHF.